The 3 T cell receptor beta chains below all came from one sample that was sequenced in a study of neoadjuvant nivolumab and ipilimumab in lung cancer. The repertoire was sequenced with immunoSEQ multiplex PCR; TCRdb's copy has only in-frame clones and lacks some. The repertoire holds around 24,000 clones, with around 83% as singletons. The sample consisted of tumor tissue, taken after neoadjuvant nivolumab, alone or with ipilimumab, at or shortly before surgery. Receptors originate from an adult with non-small cell lung cancer.

The chain recombines TRBV27 with TRBJ1-2; D unclear. Trimming stripped 6 bases from V and 4 bases from J, with 24 bases between. This CDR3 is 17 amino acids long. Germline V gene sequence: CDR1 MNHEY, CDR2 SMNVEV (reference sequence). The DNA for the CDR3 is TGTGCCAGCAGGGCCGCCCTCCAGACCCGTTTCGGCTATGGCTACACCTTC. It codes for CASRAALQTRFGYGYTF.

This chain links TRBV29-1 with TRBJ2-7; TRBD2 is a possible D gene (6 bases). Per germline, CDR1 SQVTM and CDR2 ANQGSEA. The CDR3 is 15 residues long. V lost 2 bases and J 3 bases, leaving 17 bases between the germline ends. CDR3: CSVEPWGSGVYEQYF. The CDR3 DNA is TGCAGCGTTGAACCCTGGGGTAGCGGCGTCTACGAGCAGTACTTC.

The J gene is TRBJ1-1, the V gene TRBV30; D not resolved. This CDR3 is built from 11 residues. Trimming removed 2 bases from V and 5 bases from J, with 6 bases in between. Per germline, CDR1 GTSNPN and CDR2 SVGIG (reference sequence). The CDR3 is CAWSPQTEAFF. The CDR3 DNA follows: TGTGCCTGGAGTCCCCAGACTGAAGCTTTCTTT.